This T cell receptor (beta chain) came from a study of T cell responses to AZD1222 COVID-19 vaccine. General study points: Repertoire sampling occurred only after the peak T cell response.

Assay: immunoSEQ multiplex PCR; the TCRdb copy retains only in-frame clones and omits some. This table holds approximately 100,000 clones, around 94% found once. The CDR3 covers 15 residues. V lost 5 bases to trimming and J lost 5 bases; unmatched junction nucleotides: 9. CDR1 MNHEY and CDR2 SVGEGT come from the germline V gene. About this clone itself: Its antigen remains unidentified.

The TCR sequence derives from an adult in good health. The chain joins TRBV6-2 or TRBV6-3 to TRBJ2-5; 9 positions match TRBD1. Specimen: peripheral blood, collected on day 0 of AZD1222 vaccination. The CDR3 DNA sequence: TGTGCCAGCAGTCAGGGACAGGGAGGAATCGAGACCCAGTACTTC. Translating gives CASSQGQGGIETQYF.